A single T cell receptor beta chain is shown here with its context. Measured with immunoSEQ multiplex PCR; TCRdb has only the in-frame clones, and not every one. In the table there are about 79,000 clones, 93% of which are singletons. This entry comes from a study of control samples from healthy donors and cancer patients. The V gene's germline CDR1 is GTSNPN and CDR2 SVGIG (reference sequence). Trimming left V 1 base short and J 6 bases short, with 7 bases between. The CDR3 is 11 amino acids. The chain uses TRBV30 and TRBJ2-7, with D unclear. The source of this sequence is a woman in her forties with lung cancer. The specimen sequenced was PBMCs. The CDR3 DNA reads TGTGCCTGGAGTGAATCGCGCGAGCAGTACTTC. It specifies CAWSESREQYF. The full variable domain, with the rest looked up from reference TRBV30 and TRBJ2-7, is SQTIHQWPATLVQPVGSPLSLECTVEGTSNPNLYWYRQAAGRGLQLLFYSVGIGQISSEVPQNLSASRPQDRQFILSSKKLLLSDSGFYLCAWSESREQYFGPGTRLTVT.